The 12 T cell receptor beta chains below were found in one sample sequenced in a study of vaccination and CD4 T cells after COVID-19. Documented treatment: roughly ten-day PBMC culture with coronavirus spike peptide pools or control peptides (ViraFEST assay). The Oncomine TCR Beta short-read assay sequenced DNA from cultured CD4+ T cells. Using its own MiXCR run on the PCR reads, TCRdb lists one record per CDR3 protein. The data contain about 4,600 distinct CDR3 sequences, approximately 30% of them singletons. Their antigens remain unidentified. The specimen sequenced was CD4+ T cells from blood, cultured in vitro. The receptors derive from a human donor who had recovered from COVID-19.

The chain recombines TRBV6-2 or TRBV6-3 with TRBJ2-7; a possible D gene is TRBD1 (5 bases). Germline V gene lookup returns CDR1 MNHEY and CDR2 SVGEGT. This CDR3 region has 14 residues. V lost 8 bases and J 0 bases, leaving 14 bases between the germline ends. The CDR3 DNA follows: TGTGCCAGCGCAAGGGCGGACACCTCCTACGAGCAGTACTTC. Residues: CASARADTSYEQYF.

This clonotype has just a few counts. The V gene is TRBV7-2, the J gene TRBJ1-3, with TRBD1 matching 9 bases. V dropped 5 bases and J dropped 3; count of bases not matched to a gene: 5. The length of the CDR3 is 15 residues. CDR1 is SGHTA and CDR2 is FQGNSA in the germline V gene. In DNA form, the CDR3 reads TGTGCCAGCAGCCCCGACAGGGGGAATGGAAACACCATATATTTT. It codes for CASSPDRGNGNTIYF.

The chain has TRBV11-3 and TRBJ2-2; D is unclear. The CDR3 consists of 15 residues. Trimming took 1 base from V and 4 from J, leaving 10 bases between them. Germline V gene data show CDR1 as SGHNT and CDR2 as YENEEA. The CDR3 protein is CASSLGGFGTGELFF. CDR3 DNA sequence: TGTGCCAGCAGCTTAGGGGGTTTTGGCACCGGGGAGCTGTTTTTT.

This chain connects TRBV7-9 to TRBJ2-3, with TRBD2 matching over 9 bases. Germline CDR1 is SEHNR and CDR2 is FQNEAQ (reference sequence). With V trimmed by 1 base and J by 2 bases, 1 base remained unmatched. CDR3 length: 15 amino acids. The CDR3 DNA sequence: TGTGCCAGCAGCTTAGGACTAGCGGCCACAGATACGCAGTATTTT. This gives the protein CASSLGLAATDTQYF.

This clonotype was detected only a few times. The gene calls are TRBV7-9 and TRBJ2-3; perhaps TRBD2 as D (5 bases). Germline V gene data show CDR1 as SEHNR and CDR2 as FQNEAQ (reference sequence). Trimming took off 5 bases at V and 5 bases at J, with 17 bases between the two ends. The CDR3 has 15 residues. The CDR3 region is CASSLSRAGIDTQYF. CDR3 nucleotides: TGTGCCAGCAGCCTCAGTCGGGCCGGGATAGATACGCAGTATTTT.

The chain links TRBV20-1 to TRBJ2-4, with 14 bases aligning to TRBD2. This CDR3 has 16 residues. The V segment lost 6 bases and the J segment 5 bases; nucleotides outside the gene matches: 9. Looked up from germline, CDR1 is DFQATT and CDR2 is SNEGSKA (reference sequence). The CDR3 region is CSASRLAGGVQNIQYF. The CDR3 coding sequence is TGCAGTGCGTCACGACTAGCGGGGGGGGTCCAAAACATTCAGTACTTC.

V gene TRBV20-1 combines with J gene TRBJ2-5; 7 bases map to TRBD1. The V gene end was trimmed by 7 bases and the J gene end by 2 bases; junction bases not matched to a gene: 4. CDR1 and CDR2 from the germline V gene are DFQATT and SNEGSKA (reference sequence). The CDR3 has 12 residues. CDR3 nucleotides: TGCAGTGGAGGGACAGATCAAGAGACCCAGTACTTC. This codes for CSGGTDQETQYF.

This clonotype was seen a handful of times. The chain combines TRBV11-2 with TRBJ2-5; D not resolved. Germline CDR1 is SGHAT and CDR2 is FQNNGV. V gave up 5 bases and J gave up 11 bases, with 15 bases separating them. The CDR3 spans 12 residues. The CDR3 is CASSKRPFSQYF. The CDR3 nucleotides are TGTGCCAGCAGCAAACGGCCATTTTCACAGTACTTC.

In this sample, this clonotype turned up a few times. V is TRBV7-6 and J is TRBJ2-7, with a tentative D call TRBD2 (6 bases). This CDR3 is 18 amino acids long. Germline V CDR1 and CDR2: SGHVS, FNYEAQ. Trimming left V 1 base short and J 5 bases short, with 24 bases between. CDR3 DNA: TGTGCCAGCAGCTTAGAGGGTTATGGGGGAGGTTCCCCGGACGAGCAGTACTTC. Its protein product is CASSLEGYGGGSPDEQYF.

The rearrangement uses TRBV15 and TRBJ2-5, with D unresolved. CDR3 length: 14 residues. Germline V gene lookup returns CDR1 LNHNV and CDR2 YYDKDF (reference sequence). Trimming took off 1 base at V and 7 bases at J, with 13 bases between the two ends. The CDR3 nucleotides are TGTGCCACCAGCAGAGGAGGTCTCGTTGGGACCCAGTACTTC. Translation gives CATSRGGLVGTQYF.

Judged by abundance, this clonotype is large (0.1 to 1%). This chain joins TRBV5-5 and TRBJ2-5; 10 positions agree with TRBD1. The CDR3 has 16 residues. The ends lost 2 bases at V and 5 bases at J; junction bases unmatched: 9. From germline, CDR1 is SGHKS and CDR2 YYEKEE (reference sequence). This chain's CDR3 is CASSFRTGGKGETQYF. The CDR3 nucleotides read TGTGCCAGCAGCTTCCGGACAGGGGGAAAAGGGGAGACCCAGTACTTC. Supplemented by reference TRBV5-5 and TRBJ2-5, the full variable domain reads DAGVTQSPTHLIKTRGQQVTLRCSPISGHKSVSWYQQVLGQGPQFIFQYYEKEERGRGNFPDRFSARQFPNYSSELNVNALLLGDSALYLCASSFRTGGKGETQYFGPGTRLLVL.

In this sample, this clonotype turned up once. The chain has TRBV7-2 and TRBJ1-2; D is unclear. Trimming took off 1 base at V and 3 bases at J, with 9 bases between the two ends. This CDR3 has 14 residues. Germline lookup yields CDR1 SGHTA and CDR2 FQGNSA. This chain's CDR3 is CASSLGGSYYGYTF. CDR3 DNA: TGTGCCAGCAGCTTAGGGGGTTCGTACTATGGCTACACCTTC.